This TCR beta chain was captured by sequencing in a study of T-cell memory formation after mild COVID-19. A single record per CDR3 protein comes from TCRdb applying MiXCR to the 5' RACE reads. The top ten clones hold less than 30% of a sample with roughly 300,000 distinct CDR3 sequences, roughly 17% of them seen once. Per germline, CDR1 SGHTA and CDR2 FQGNSA. The CDR3 is 14 residues long. Trimming took 10 bases from V and 4 from J, leaving 19 bases between them. Material for sequencing was PBMCs or a T cell subset sorted from them (not recorded which). The gene calls are TRBV7-2 and TRBJ1-2; no definite D call. The receptor's source is a man aged 18-30 years who had mild COVID-19 (a few samples of this study predate the infection). Cell type and time point are not known. CDR3 DNA sequence: TGTGCCACCACACCCTTCGACGAGGCCTATGGCTACACCTTC. Translation gives CATTPFDEAYGYTF.